This TCR beta chain came from a study of blood T cell repertoires in COVID-19. TCRdb's table, derived via immunoSEQ multiplex PCR, lists solely in-frame clones and lacks some. This sample yields a few hundred thousand clones, of which roughly 85% are seen a single time; approximately 11% belongs to the top ten. Germline V lookup: CDR1 SGHDT, CDR2 YYEEEE. This CDR3 is 13 amino acids long. V lost 2 bases and J 3 bases, leaving 8 bases between the germline ends. The clonotype was recovered from a woman between 65 and 79 years old with acute or convalescent COVID-19. The sample consisted of peripheral blood. The gene calls are TRBV5-6 and TRBJ1-2; D unclear. The CDR3 protein is CASSLDSDYGYTF. The CDR3 DNA is TGTGCCAGCAGCTTAGACTCGGACTATGGCTACACCTTC.